Sequencing of this T cell receptor beta chain was carried out in a study of blood T cell repertoires in COVID-19. This clone was counted a single time. Per the original data handling: Estimation of nucleated cell counts relied on the amplification of reference gene primers. Clones were read by immunoSEQ multiplex PCR, and TCRdb kept only the in-frame ones, dropping some. From that table come the V and J calls and clone size; the DNA was used to work out D and trimming. The sample contains approximately 240,000 clones, just over 90% of which appear only once. Germline CDR1 MGHRA, CDR2 YSYEKL. The V segment lost 3 bases and the J segment 5 bases; nucleotides outside the gene matches: 15. The CDR3 runs 18 residues.

The sequenced sample consisted of PBMCs or T cells enriched from blood (not recorded which). The TCR was taken from a woman younger than 35 who had recovered from COVID-19. The chain joins TRBV4-1 to TRBJ1-1, with TRBD1 matching over 10 bases. The CDR3 protein is CASSQTPGQGFEGTEAFF. The CDR3 nucleotides are TGCGCCAGCAGCCAGACCCCGGGACAGGGGTTCGAGGGGACTGAAGCTTTCTTT.